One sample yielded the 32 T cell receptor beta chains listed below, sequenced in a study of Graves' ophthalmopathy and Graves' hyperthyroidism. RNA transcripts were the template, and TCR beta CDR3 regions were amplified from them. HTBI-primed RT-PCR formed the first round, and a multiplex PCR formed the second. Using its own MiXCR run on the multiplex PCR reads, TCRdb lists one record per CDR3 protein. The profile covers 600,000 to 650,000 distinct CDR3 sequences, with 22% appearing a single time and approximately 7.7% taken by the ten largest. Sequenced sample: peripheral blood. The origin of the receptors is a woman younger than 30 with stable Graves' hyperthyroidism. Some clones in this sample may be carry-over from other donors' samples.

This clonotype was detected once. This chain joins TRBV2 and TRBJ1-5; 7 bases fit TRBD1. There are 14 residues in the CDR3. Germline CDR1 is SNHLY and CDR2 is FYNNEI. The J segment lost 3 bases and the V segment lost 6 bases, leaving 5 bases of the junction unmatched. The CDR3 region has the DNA TGTGCCAGCAGCGGGGGACAGCACAATCAGCCCCAGCATTTT. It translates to CASSGGQHNQPQHF.

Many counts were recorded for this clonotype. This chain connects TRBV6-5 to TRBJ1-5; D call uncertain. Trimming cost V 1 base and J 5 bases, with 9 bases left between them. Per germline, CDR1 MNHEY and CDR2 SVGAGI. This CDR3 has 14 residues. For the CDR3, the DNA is TGTGCCAGCAGTTACTTGGCGGGATATCAGCCCCAGCATTTT. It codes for CASSYLAGYQPQHF.

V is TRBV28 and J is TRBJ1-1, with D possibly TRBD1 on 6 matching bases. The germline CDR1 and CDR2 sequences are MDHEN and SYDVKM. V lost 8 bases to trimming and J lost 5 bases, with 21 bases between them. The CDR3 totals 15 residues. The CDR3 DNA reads TGTGCCAGCCTTACCCTGGGGCGGGGGCTAACTGAAGCTTTCTTT. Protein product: CASLTLGRGLTEAFF.

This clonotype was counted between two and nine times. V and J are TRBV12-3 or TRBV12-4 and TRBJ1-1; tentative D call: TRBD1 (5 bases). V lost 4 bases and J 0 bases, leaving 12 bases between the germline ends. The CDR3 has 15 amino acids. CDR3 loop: CASSWVAGLNTEAFF. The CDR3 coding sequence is TGTGCCAGCAGTTGGGTGGCAGGGTTGAACACTGAAGCTTTCTTT.

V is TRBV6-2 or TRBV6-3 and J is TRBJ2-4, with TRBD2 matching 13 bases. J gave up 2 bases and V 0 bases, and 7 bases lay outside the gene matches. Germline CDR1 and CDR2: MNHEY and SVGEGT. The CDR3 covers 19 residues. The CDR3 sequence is CASSYSRTSGGLTKNIQYF. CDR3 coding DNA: TGTGCCAGCAGTTACTCGAGGACTAGCGGGGGATTGACCAAAAACATTCAGTACTTC.

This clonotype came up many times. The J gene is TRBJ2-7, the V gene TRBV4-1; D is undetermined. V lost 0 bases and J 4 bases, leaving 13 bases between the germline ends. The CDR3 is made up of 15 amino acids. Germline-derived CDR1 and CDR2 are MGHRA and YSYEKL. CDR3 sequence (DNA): TGCGCCAGCAGCCAAGATTTCGGCGGCACTTACGAGCAGTACTTC. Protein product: CASSQDFGGTYEQYF.

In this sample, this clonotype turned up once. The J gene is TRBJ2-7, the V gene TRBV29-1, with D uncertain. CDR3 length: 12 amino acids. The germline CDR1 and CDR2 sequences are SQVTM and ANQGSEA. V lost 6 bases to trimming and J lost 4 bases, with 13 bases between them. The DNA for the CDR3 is TGCAGCGTCCGGTCCGAGTGGTACGAGCAGTACTTC. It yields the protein CSVRSEWYEQYF.

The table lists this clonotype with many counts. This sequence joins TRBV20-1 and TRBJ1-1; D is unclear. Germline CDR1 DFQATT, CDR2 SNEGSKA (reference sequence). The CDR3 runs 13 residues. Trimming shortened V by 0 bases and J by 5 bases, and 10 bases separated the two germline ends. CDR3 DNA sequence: TGCAGTGCTAGAGATCCAAGGTTAACTGAAGCTTTCTTT. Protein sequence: CSARDPRLTEAFF.

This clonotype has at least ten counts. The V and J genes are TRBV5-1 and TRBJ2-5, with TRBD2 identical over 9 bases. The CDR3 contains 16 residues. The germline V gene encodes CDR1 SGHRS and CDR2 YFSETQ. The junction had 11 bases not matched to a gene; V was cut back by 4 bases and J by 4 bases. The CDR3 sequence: CASSPNRGLARETQYF. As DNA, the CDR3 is TGCGCCAGCAGCCCGAACAGAGGACTAGCGAGAGAGACCCAGTACTTC.

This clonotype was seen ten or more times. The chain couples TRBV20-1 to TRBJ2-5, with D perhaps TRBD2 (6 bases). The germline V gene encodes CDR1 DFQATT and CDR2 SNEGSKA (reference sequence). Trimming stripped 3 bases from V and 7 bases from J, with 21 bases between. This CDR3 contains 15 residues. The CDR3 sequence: CSASNAGPFSGTQYF. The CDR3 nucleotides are TGCAGTGCTAGTAACGCGGGGCCGTTTTCGGGGACCCAGTACTTC.

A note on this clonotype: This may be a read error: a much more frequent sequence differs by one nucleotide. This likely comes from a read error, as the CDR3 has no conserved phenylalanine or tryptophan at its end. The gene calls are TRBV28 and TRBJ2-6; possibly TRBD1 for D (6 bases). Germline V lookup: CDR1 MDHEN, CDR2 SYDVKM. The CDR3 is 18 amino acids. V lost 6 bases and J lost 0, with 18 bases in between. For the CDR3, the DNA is TGTGCCAGCAGGGGGTGGCTGGACAGACTCTCTGGGGCCAACGTCCTGACTTAC. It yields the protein CASRGWLDRLSGANVLTY.

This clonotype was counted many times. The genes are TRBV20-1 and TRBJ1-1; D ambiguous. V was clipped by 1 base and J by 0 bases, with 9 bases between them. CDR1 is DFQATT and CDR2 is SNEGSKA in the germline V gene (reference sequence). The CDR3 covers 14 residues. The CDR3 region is CSARGPRMNTEAFF. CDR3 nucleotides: TGCAGTGCTAGAGGTCCAAGAATGAACACTGAAGCTTTCTTT.

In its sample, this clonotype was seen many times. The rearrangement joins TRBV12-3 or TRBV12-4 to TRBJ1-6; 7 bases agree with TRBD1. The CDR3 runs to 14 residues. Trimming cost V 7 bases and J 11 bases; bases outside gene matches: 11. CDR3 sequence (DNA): TGTGCCAGCATCAAAGACAGGGTTGATCCACCCCTCCACTTT. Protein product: CASIKDRVDPPLHF.

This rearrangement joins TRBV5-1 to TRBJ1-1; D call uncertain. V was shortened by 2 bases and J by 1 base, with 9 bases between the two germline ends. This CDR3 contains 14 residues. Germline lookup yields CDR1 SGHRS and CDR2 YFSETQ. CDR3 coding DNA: TGCGCCAGCAGCTTCTGGGCCGCGAACACTGAAGCTTTCTTT. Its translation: CASSFWAANTEAFF.

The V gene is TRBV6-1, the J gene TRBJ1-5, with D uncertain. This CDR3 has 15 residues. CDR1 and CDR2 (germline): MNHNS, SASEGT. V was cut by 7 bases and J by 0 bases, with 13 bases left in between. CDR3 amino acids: CASNIVLSSNQPQHF. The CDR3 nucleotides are TGTGCCAGCAATATCGTTTTATCTAGCAATCAGCCCCAGCATTTT.

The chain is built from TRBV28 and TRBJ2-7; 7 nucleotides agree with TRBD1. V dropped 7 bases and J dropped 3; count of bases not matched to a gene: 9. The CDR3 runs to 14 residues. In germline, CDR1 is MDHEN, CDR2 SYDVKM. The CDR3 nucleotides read TGTGCCAGCAATCAGTGGGACAGAAGCTACGAGCAGTACTTC. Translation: CASNQWDRSYEQYF.

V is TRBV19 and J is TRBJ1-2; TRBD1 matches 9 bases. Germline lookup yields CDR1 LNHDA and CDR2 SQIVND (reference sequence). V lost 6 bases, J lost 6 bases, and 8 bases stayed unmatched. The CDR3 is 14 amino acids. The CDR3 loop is CASRNPGQGDGYTF. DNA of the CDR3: TGTGCCAGTAGGAACCCGGGACAGGGCGATGGCTACACCTTC.

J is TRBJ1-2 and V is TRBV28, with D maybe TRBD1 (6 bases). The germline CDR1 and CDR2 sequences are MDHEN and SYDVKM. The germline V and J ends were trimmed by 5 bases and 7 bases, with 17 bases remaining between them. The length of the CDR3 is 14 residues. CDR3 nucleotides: TGTGCCAGCAGTACCGTCGGGGGCGGCGGTGGCTACACCTTC. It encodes CASSTVGGGGGYTF.

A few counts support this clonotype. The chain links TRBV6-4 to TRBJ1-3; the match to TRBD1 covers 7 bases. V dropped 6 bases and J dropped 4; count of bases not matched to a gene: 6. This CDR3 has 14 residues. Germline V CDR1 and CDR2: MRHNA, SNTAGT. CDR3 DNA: TGTGCCAGCAGGACCACAGGGGCCGGAAACACCATATATTTT. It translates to CASRTTGAGNTIYF.

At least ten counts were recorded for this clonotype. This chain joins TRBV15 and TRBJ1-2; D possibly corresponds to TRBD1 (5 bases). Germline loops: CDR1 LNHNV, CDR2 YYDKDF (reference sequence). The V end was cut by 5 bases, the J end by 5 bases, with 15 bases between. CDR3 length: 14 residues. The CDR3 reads CATSGQGGGYGYTF. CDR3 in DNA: TGTGCCACCAGCGGGCAGGGCGGCGGGTATGGCTACACCTTC.

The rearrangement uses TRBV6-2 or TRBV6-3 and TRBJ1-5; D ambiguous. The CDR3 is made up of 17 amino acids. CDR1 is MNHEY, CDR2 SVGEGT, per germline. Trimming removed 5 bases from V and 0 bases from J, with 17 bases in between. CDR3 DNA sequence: TGTGCCAGCAGTCACACCAGGACGGTCTATAGCAATCAGCCCCAGCATTTT. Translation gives CASSHTRTVYSNQPQHF.

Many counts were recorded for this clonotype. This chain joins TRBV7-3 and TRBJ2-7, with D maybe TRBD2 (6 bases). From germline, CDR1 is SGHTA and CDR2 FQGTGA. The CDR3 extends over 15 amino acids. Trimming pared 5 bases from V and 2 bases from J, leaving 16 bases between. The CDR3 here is CASSPAGGKAYEQYF. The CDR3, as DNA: TGTGCCAGCAGCCCAGCCGGGGGAAAGGCCTACGAGCAGTACTTC.

CDR3 in amino acids: CAIGRGMNTEAFF. The CDR3 DNA follows: TGTGCCATCGGAAGAGGGATGAACACTGAAGCTTTCTTT. This chain connects TRBV28 to TRBJ1-1; D uncertain. CDR3 length: 13 residues. V dropped 10 bases and J dropped 0 bases, with 12 bases sitting between them. In germline, CDR1 is MDHEN, CDR2 SYDVKM.

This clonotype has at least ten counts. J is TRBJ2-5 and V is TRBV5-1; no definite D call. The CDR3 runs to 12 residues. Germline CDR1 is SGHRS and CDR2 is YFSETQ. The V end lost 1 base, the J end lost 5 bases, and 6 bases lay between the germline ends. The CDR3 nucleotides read TGCGCCAGCAGCTTGACCTGGGAGACCCAGTACTTC. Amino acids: CASSLTWETQYF.

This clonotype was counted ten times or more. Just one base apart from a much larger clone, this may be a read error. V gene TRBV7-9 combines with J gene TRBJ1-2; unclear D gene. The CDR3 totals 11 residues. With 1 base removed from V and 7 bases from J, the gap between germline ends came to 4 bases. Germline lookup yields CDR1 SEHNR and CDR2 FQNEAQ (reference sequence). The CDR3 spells CASSLEGGYTF. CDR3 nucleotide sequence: TGTGCCAGCAGCTTAGAGGGTGGCTACACCTTC.

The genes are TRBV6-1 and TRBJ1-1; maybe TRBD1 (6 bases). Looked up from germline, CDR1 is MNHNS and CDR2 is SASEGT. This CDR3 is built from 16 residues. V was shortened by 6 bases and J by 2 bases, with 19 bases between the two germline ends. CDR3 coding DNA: TGTGCCAGCAGCGGACATGCGGACAGAATTAACACTGAAGCTTTCTTT. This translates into CASSGHADRINTEAFF.

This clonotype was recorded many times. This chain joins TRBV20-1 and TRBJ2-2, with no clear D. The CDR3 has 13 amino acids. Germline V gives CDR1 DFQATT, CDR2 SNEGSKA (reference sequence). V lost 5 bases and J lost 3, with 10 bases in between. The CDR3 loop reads CSADGRDTGELFF. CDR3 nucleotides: TGCAGTGCTGACGGACGGGACACCGGGGAGCTGTTTTTT.

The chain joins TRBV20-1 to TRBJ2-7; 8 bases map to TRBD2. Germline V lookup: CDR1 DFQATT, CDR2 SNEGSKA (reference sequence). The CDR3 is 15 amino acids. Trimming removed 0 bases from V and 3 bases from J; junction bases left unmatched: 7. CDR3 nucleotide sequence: TGCAGTGCTAGAGATCGGGGGGGATCAGGCTACGAGCAGTACTTC. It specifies CSARDRGGSGYEQYF.

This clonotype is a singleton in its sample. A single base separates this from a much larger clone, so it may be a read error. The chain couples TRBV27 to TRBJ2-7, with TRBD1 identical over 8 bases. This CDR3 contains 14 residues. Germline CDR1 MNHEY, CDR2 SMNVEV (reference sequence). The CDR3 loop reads CASSRTGFGYEQCF. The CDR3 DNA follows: TGTGCCAGCAGCCGGACAGGGTTTGGGTACGAGCAGTGCTTC.

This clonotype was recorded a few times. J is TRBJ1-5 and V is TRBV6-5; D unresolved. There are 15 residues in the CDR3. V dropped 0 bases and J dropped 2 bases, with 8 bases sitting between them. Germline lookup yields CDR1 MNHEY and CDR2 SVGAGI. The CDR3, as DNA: TGTGCCAGCAGTTACTCGGGGTCGGGCAATCAGCCCCAGCATTTT. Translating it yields CASSYSGSGNQPQHF.

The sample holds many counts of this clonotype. The CDR3, as DNA: TGTGCCAGCAGATCCGACAGGGGGAAAACCCAGCATTTT. Protein product: CASRSDRGKTQHF. The chain couples TRBV11-2 to TRBJ1-5; 9 bases agree with TRBD1. This CDR3 is 13 amino acids long. The germline CDR1 and CDR2 sequences are SGHAT and FQNNGV. The junction had 8 bases not matched to a gene; V was cut back by 6 bases and J by 11 bases.

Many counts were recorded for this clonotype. CDR3 DNA sequence: TGCAGTGCTAGAGATTTAGTTGGGCGGGATTCCTACGAGCAGTACTTC. This encodes CSARDLVGRDSYEQYF. V is TRBV20-1 and J is TRBJ2-7, with D possibly matching TRBD2 (6 bases). The length of the CDR3 is 16 residues. V was clipped by 0 bases and J by 1 base, with 16 bases between them. Germline assignment: CDR1 DFQATT and CDR2 SNEGSKA (reference sequence).